These 6 T cell receptor beta chains came from one sample sequenced in a study of vaccination effects on CD4 cells after COVID-19. Prior to sequencing, the ViraFEST assay stimulated PBMC with viral peptide pools, which expanded the antigen-specific CD4+ T cells. Researchers isolated CD4+ T cells once approximately ten days of culture had elapsed. Negative nucleocapsid antibody tests before and after vaccination confirmed no previous SARS-CoV-2 infection. No antigen has been assigned to these receptors. Sequenced by immunoSEQ multiplex PCR; TCRdb stores in-frame clones only, minus some. Of about 41,000 clones in the sample, under 75% were seen once. The sample was CD4+ T cells from PBMCs cultured with HCoV-OC43 spike peptides, taken before COVID-19 vaccination. The subset denotes: HCoV-OC43 spike overlapping peptide pool stimulation. The receptors stem from a human donor who received a COVID-19 vaccine.

The chain joins TRBV27 to TRBJ2-3; 7 nucleotides line up with TRBD2. The ends lost 5 bases at V and 1 base at J; junction bases unmatched: 9. The germline V gene encodes CDR1 MNHEY and CDR2 SMNVEV (reference sequence). The CDR3 covers 16 residues. The CDR3 region has the DNA TGTGCCAGCAGTCTACGGACTAGATGGGGCACAGATACGCAGTATTTT. It specifies CASSLRTRWGTDTQYF.

The V call is TRBV29-1, the J call TRBJ1-1; D ambiguous. From germline, CDR1 is SQVTM and CDR2 ANQGSEA. With 4 bases removed from V and 0 bases from J, the gap between germline ends came to 9 bases. There are 13 residues in the CDR3. Here the CDR3 reads CSVVEGLNTEAFF. In DNA form, the CDR3 reads TGCAGCGTTGTTGAGGGATTGAACACTGAAGCTTTCTTT.

The gene calls are TRBV7-8 and TRBJ2-5; D is uncertain. The CDR3 runs 14 residues. CDR1 and CDR2 from the germline V gene are SGHVS and FQNEAQ. V lost 1 base, J lost 1 base, and 7 bases lay in between. CDR3 sequence (DNA): TGTGCCAGCAGCTTAGTCTATGGCCAAGAGACCCAGTACTTC. It specifies CASSLVYGQETQYF. The variable domain in full, with the rest retrieved from reference TRBV7-8 and TRBJ2-5, is GAGVSQSPRYKVAKRGQDVALRCDPISGHVSLFWYQQALGQGPEFLTYFQNEAQLDKSGLPSDRFFAERPEGSVSTLKIQRTQQEDSAVYLCASSLVYGQETQYFGPGTRLLVL.

The chain employs TRBV14 and TRBJ2-6; TRBD2 is a possible D gene (5 bases). V was clipped by 4 bases and J by 4 bases, with 11 bases between them. Germline CDR1 SGHDN, CDR2 FVKESK. The CDR3 is 15 amino acids. CDR3 in amino acids: CASSRLGGGANVLTF. CDR3 bases: TGTGCCAGCAGCCGCCTCGGCGGGGGGGCCAACGTCCTGACTTTC.

V is TRBV5-5 and J is TRBJ1-1, with D hard to call. V was clipped by 1 base and J by 0 bases, with 7 bases between them. Germline CDR1 is SGHKS and CDR2 is YYEKEE (reference sequence). This CDR3 spans 14 amino acids. Written as DNA, the CDR3 is TGTGCCAGCAGCTTGCAACAGCTGAACACTGAAGCTTTCTTT. Translated, it gives CASSLQQLNTEAFF.

The V call is TRBV10-3, the J call TRBJ1-1; D gene unclear. This CDR3 comprises 11 residues. V gave up 3 bases and J gave up 7 bases, with 6 bases separating them. Germline V gene sequence: CDR1 ENHRY, CDR2 SYGVKD. The DNA for the CDR3 is TGTGCCATCAGTGATCAGTTTGAAGCTTTCTTT. It is translated as CAISDQFEAFF.